Presented here are 27 T cell receptor beta chains from one specimen sequenced in a study of identical twins. Using its own MiXCR run on the 5' RACE reads, TCRdb lists one record per CDR3 protein. This table holds about 700,000 distinct CDR3 sequences, less than 10% found once. These data also featured in a second study, about yellow fever vaccine responses in identical twins.

Material: PBMCs. These receptor sequences come from a woman between 18 and 29 years old in good health.

This clonotype was seen at least ten times. The genes are TRBV9 and TRBJ2-1; no reliable D call. V lost 6 bases and J 2 bases, leaving 12 bases between the germline ends. The length of the CDR3 is 14 residues. Germline lookup yields CDR1 SGDLS and CDR2 YYNGEE. CDR3 residues: CASTEGEPYNEQFF. CDR3 nucleotide sequence: TGTGCCAGCACCGAAGGTGAACCCTACAATGAGCAGTTCTTC.

The V gene is TRBV6-1, the J gene TRBJ1-6, with TRBD1 matching over 7 bases. Unmatched junction bases numbered 10, after V lost 7 bases and J lost 7 bases. The CDR3 is 15 residues long. CDR1 is MNHNS and CDR2 is SASEGT in the germline V gene. The CDR3 sequence: CASKPLRDRNSPLHF. Written as DNA, the CDR3 is TGTGCCAGCAAACCGCTCCGGGACAGAAATTCACCCCTCCACTTT.

The chain carries TRBV18 and TRBJ2-2, with D perhaps matching TRBD2 (5 bases). CDR1 is KGHSH, CDR2 LQKENI, per germline. The V and J ends lost 2 bases and 8 bases respectively, with 15 bases between them. The CDR3 covers 15 residues. CDR3 loop: CASSPEPGTRGELFF. DNA for the CDR3: TGTGCCAGCTCACCAGAACCGGGAACCAGGGGGGAGCTGTTTTTT.

Ten or more counts support this clonotype. The chain employs TRBV24-1 and TRBJ2-2; the match to TRBD1 covers 7 bases. Germline V gene data show CDR1 as KGHDR and CDR2 as SFDVKD. There are 17 residues in the CDR3. The J segment lost 6 bases and the V segment lost 3 bases, leaving 12 bases of the junction unmatched. CDR3 residues: CATSDPGVGTAPGELFF. The CDR3 coding sequence is TGTGCCACCAGTGATCCTGGGGTCGGGACAGCCCCCGGGGAGCTGTTTTTT.

J is TRBJ1-1 and V is TRBV10-3; D might be TRBD1 (5 bases). V was shortened by 4 bases and J by 0 bases, with 9 bases between the two germline ends. CDR3 length equals 14 residues. Germline V gene sequence: CDR1 ENHRY, CDR2 SYGVKD. CDR3 sequence (DNA): TGTGCCATCAGTGGGGGACTCATGAACACTGAAGCTTTCTTT. This encodes CAISGGLMNTEAFF.

This clonotype has a handful of counts. The chain joins TRBV27 to TRBJ2-7, with D perhaps matching TRBD2 (6 bases). V lost 10 bases, J lost 7 bases, and 23 bases lay in between. This CDR3 comprises 14 residues. The V gene's germline CDR1 is MNHEY and CDR2 SMNVEV (reference sequence). The CDR3 loop is CATKTREYSGEQYF. The CDR3, as DNA: TGTGCCACAAAAACTCGGGAGTATTCGGGGGAGCAGTACTTC.

This chain links TRBV2 with TRBJ2-1; no clear D gene. CDR1 and CDR2 from the germline V gene are SNHLY and FYNNEI. This CDR3 region has 13 residues. V lost 1 base, J lost 4 bases, and 5 bases lay in between. The CDR3 nucleotides read TGTGCCAGCAGTGAAGTGGTATACAATGAGCAGTTCTTC. Translating gives CASSEVVYNEQFF.

This chain links TRBV10-1 with TRBJ2-2; D unresolved. Germline-derived CDR1 and CDR2 are WNHNN and SYGVQD (reference sequence). V was shortened by 5 bases and J by 7 bases, with 23 bases between the two germline ends. The CDR3 totals 17 residues. In DNA, the CDR3 is TGCGCCAGCAGTCACCCCAACGTGAGGCATTTGAACGGGGAGCTGTTTTTT. Protein product: CASSHPNVRHLNGELFF.

CDR3 DNA: TGTGCCAGCAGCGTGACTAGCGGGGGGGCCTCTGAGCAGTTCTTC. Its protein product is CASSVTSGGASEQFF. The chain uses TRBV12-3 or TRBV12-4 and TRBJ2-1, with 14 bases lining up with TRBD2. Trimming took 6 bases from V and 9 from J; bases not matched to a gene: 7. CDR3 length: 15 residues.

The chain links TRBV5-5 to TRBJ2-7, with no clear D. Trimming shortened V by 5 bases and J by 2 bases, and 11 bases separated the two germline ends. Germline CDR1 and CDR2: SGHKS and YYEKEE (reference sequence). The CDR3 has 13 residues. CDR3 protein: CASSYPGTYEQYF. The CDR3 bases are TGTGCCAGCAGTTATCCGGGCACCTACGAGCAGTACTTC.

This clonotype was observed at least ten times. The chain links TRBV15 to TRBJ2-6; 7 positions agree with TRBD1. CDR1 and CDR2 (germline): LNHNV, YYDKDF (reference sequence). The CDR3 spans 18 residues. V lost 0 bases and J lost 0; bases outside the gene matches: 5. The DNA of the CDR3 is TGTGCCACCAGCAGAGATTTGGGACAGATCTCTGGGGCCAACGTCCTGACTTTC. Protein product: CATSRDLGQISGANVLTF.

This clonotype has only one observation. The chain links TRBV7-2 to TRBJ2-7, with D perhaps matching TRBD1 or TRBD2 (5 bases each). CDR1 and CDR2 from the germline V gene are SGHTA and FQGNSA. V was trimmed by 6 bases and J by 0 bases, leaving 15 bases between them. This CDR3 is built from 15 residues. DNA of the CDR3: TGTGCCAGCAGGAGGACACCCGGAGGCTCCTACGAGCAGTACTTC. It is translated as CASRRTPGGSYEQYF.

This clonotype was observed a handful of times. The J gene is TRBJ2-1, the V gene TRBV28; 13 bases line up with TRBD2. CDR3 length equals 17 residues. CDR1 is MDHEN, CDR2 SYDVKM, per germline. V was pared by 3 bases and J by 8 bases, with 10 bases of the junction left unmatched. The CDR3 coding sequence is TGTGCCAGCAGTTTTGCGGGACTAGCGGGATTGGGGGATGAGCAGTTCTTC. Protein sequence: CASSFAGLAGLGDEQFF.

Of note for this clonotype: Possible read error: a much larger clone is one base away. The genes are TRBV2 and TRBJ2-3; 7 nucleotides match TRBD2. Germline values: CDR1 SNHLY, CDR2 FYNNEI. The CDR3 extends over 17 amino acids. This CDR3 is CASSERAGAGFTDTHYF. CDR3 coding DNA: TGTGCCAGCAGTGAAAGGGCGGGAGCGGGATTCACAGATACGCACTATTTT.

This clonotype was found many times. The V call is TRBV29-1, the J call TRBJ2-5; the D gene could be TRBD1 or TRBD2 (5 bases each). V lost 6 bases to trimming and J lost 0 bases, with 11 bases between them. The germline V gene has CDR1 SQVTM and CDR2 ANQGSEA. The CDR3 consists of 13 residues. The CDR3 coding sequence is TGCAGCGTCCGGGGCCCGGACCAAGAGACCCAGTACTTC. Encoded protein: CSVRGPDQETQYF.

This clonotype was seen repeatedly, ten times or more. This chain joins TRBV4-3 and TRBJ2-2, with 12 bases lining up with TRBD2. CDR1 is LGHNA, CDR2 YSLEER, per germline. The CDR3 contains 16 residues. V dropped 1 base and J dropped 4; count of bases not matched to a gene: 1. The CDR3 sequence is CASSQGLAGVTGELFF. The CDR3 nucleotides read TGCGCCAGCAGCCAAGGACTAGCGGGAGTCACCGGGGAGCTGTTTTTT.

The CDR3 spells CASSTEGLADETQYF. Here the CDR3 DNA reads TGTGCCAGCAGCACCGAGGGGCTAGCGGATGAGACCCAGTACTTC. The chain recombines TRBV7-8 with TRBJ2-5, with 7 nucleotides matching TRBD2. This CDR3 is built from 15 residues. The trim removed 5 bases at V and 5 bases at J, leaving 11 bases unmatched. Germline CDR1 SGHVS, CDR2 FQNEAQ.

V usage is TRBV5-1 and J usage is TRBJ2-1, with D perhaps matching TRBD1 (6 bases). The CDR3 spans 14 residues. Germline CDR1 and CDR2: SGHRS and YFSETQ. V lost 0 bases and J 4 bases, leaving 8 bases between the germline ends. The CDR3 region has the DNA TGCGCCAGCAGCTTGGGACAGGAGTACAATGAGCAGTTCTTC. Translating it yields CASSLGQEYNEQFF. The variable domain in full, completed from reference TRBV5-1 and TRBJ2-1, reads KAGVTQTPRYLIKTRGQQVTLSCSPISGHRSVSWYQQTPGQGLQFLFEYFSETQRNKGNFPGRFSGRQFSNSRSEMNVSTLELGDSALYLCASSLGQEYNEQFFGPGTRLTVL.

This clonotype was seen more than once but under ten times. This rearrangement joins TRBV28 to TRBJ2-1, with D perhaps matching TRBD2 (5 bases). Trimming left V 2 bases short and J 8 bases short, with 13 bases between. The CDR3 loop spans 14 amino acids. The germline V gene encodes CDR1 MDHEN and CDR2 SYDVKM. The CDR3 DNA reads TGTGCCAGCAGTTTAATGTCTAGCATGGATGAGCAGTTCTTC. Translated, it gives CASSLMSSMDEQFF.

J is TRBJ2-7 and V is TRBV29-1; tentatively, D is TRBD2 (6 bases). CDR1 and CDR2 from the germline V gene are SQVTM and ANQGSEA. The CDR3 has 12 residues. CDR3 nucleotide sequence: TGCAGTATTTTACTCGGGGGCTACGAGCAGTACTTC. This gives the protein CSILLGGYEQYF.

This clonotype was found a few times. The chain uses TRBV18 and TRBJ2-5; 9 bases fit TRBD1. This CDR3 is 15 amino acids long. Germline assignment: CDR1 KGHSH and CDR2 LQKENI. The junction had 4 bases not matched to a gene; V was cut back by 0 bases and J by 5 bases. CDR3 sequence (DNA): TGTGCCAGCTCACCACCGGAGGGGACAGGGGAGACCCAGTACTTC. It encodes CASSPPEGTGETQYF.

This clonotype showed up just a few times. CDR3 in DNA: TGCGCCAGCAGCCAAGGTCGGGACCTATATGGCTACACCTTC. It codes for CASSQGRDLYGYTF. The chain carries TRBV4-1 and TRBJ1-2, with a possible D match to TRBD1 (5 bases). The V and J ends lost 1 base and 5 bases respectively, with 11 bases between them. The CDR3 contains 14 residues. Per germline, CDR1 MGHRA and CDR2 YSYEKL.

The chain couples TRBV12-3 or TRBV12-4 to TRBJ2-7, with 8 bases fitting TRBD1. V shed 1 base, J shed 5 bases, and the junction held 4 bases outside the gene matches. The CDR3 is 14 amino acids. The chain's CDR3 is CASSLGDRNHEQYF. The CDR3 DNA reads as TGTGCCAGCAGTTTAGGGGACAGGAACCACGAGCAGTACTTC.

This clonotype was found a few times. This chain joins TRBV10-3 and TRBJ1-5; 7 bases line up with TRBD1. V lost 10 bases to trimming and J lost 0 bases; unmatched junction nucleotides: 12. Germline values: CDR1 ENHRY, CDR2 SYGVKD. The CDR3 contains 16 residues. CDR3 in amino acids: CATNQGDGGSNQPQHF. The DNA for the CDR3 is TGTGCCACCAATCAGGGGGATGGGGGTAGCAATCAGCCCCAGCATTTT.

This clonotype appeared many times. As DNA, the CDR3 is TGTGCCAGCAGCTCCGCAGACCAAGAGACCCAGTACTTC. Translation gives CASSSADQETQYF. This sequence joins TRBV12-3 or TRBV12-4 and TRBJ2-5; D remains ambiguous. V gave up 6 bases and J gave up 0 bases, with 8 bases separating them. The CDR3 length is 13 residues.

This clonotype was found a few times. A junction end diverges from the germline sequence, so it may reflect a read error. The chain combines TRBV6-5 with TRBJ2-5, with D unresolved. CDR3 length: 15 residues. Germline assignment: CDR1 MNHEY and CDR2 SVGAGI. The CDR3 bases are TGTGCCAGCAGTGACTCTAGAAGGGTGCAAGAGACCCAGTACTTC. Its translation is CASSDSRRVQETQYF.

This CDR3 reads CASIGTSDNEQFF. The CDR3 coding sequence is TGTGCCAGCATTGGGACTAGCGACAATGAGCAGTTCTTC. The V call is TRBV7-8, the J call TRBJ2-1; 10 bases fit TRBD2. This CDR3 is 13 amino acids long. Looked up from germline, CDR1 is SGHVS and CDR2 is FQNEAQ. Trimming took 7 bases from V and 5 from J; bases not matched to a gene: 2.